Detailed here is one T cell receptor (beta chain). Its antigen remains unidentified. No much larger clonotype is one base removed from it; base qualities were not supplied. These data are taken from a study of blood T cell repertoires in COVID-19 (dated by TCRdb to 2019 to 2021). For context, the study as a whole: The collaborator samples originated in the United States, Italy and Spain and spanned the acute and convalescent phases of COVID-19. The prospective study material was composed of cDNA or gDNA derived from T cells, B-cell-depleted T cells, or PBMCs. Subjects who had been exposed to COVID-19, were actively infected with it, or had recovered from it provided the deeply sampled blood TCRbeta repertoires that made up the dataset. The repertoires were released in a freely available public database intended as a resource for research on the immune response to SARS-CoV-2. Samples came from the ongoing ImmuneRACE study (first 160 participants) plus 1,254 subjects from 6 global collaborators. Nearly every sample came with metadata listing a de-identified subject ID, COVID-19 status, age in years and sex. Where available, HLA class I and class II types were obtained from metadata supplied by the sample provider rather than from assay-based typing. The paper's findings and limits, for the study overall: The quantity of clinical and demographic metadata differed by source and by participant and was supplied without curation.

Collaborating institutions collected whole blood in K2EDTA tubes following their own protocols. For TCRbeta analysis, collaborator samples were shipped as frozen whole blood, as isolated PBMCs, or as DNA extracted from either sample type. CDR1 and CDR2, per the germline V gene (reference sequence), are MNHNY and SVGAGI. Including the terminal cysteine and phenylalanine, the CDR3 comprises 17 residues. Only the CDR3 DNA stays, 51 bases, in frame from base 1. V has 5 bases trimmed and J has 6 bases trimmed; junction bases matching no gene number 19. TCRbeta CDR3 regions were amplified from genomic DNA by means of the immunoSEQ Assay, a bias-controlled multiplex PCR. The authors processed their data as follows. The number of nucleated cells in each sample was estimated from the amplification of reference gene primers within the assay. To quantify the absolute abundance of each unique TCRbeta CDR3 rearrangement, sequence reads were collapsed and filtered. For each sample, productive Simpson clonality was calculated as the square root of Simpson's diversity index across productive rearrangements. TCRdb took over this immuneACCESS table, retaining in-frame rearrangements with V and J assigned. Such tables are incomplete; in checked studies, under half of the missing clones stem from an unresolved V gene, and the remainder is unexplained. V and J calls and clone size follow that table, whereas D and trimming were derived from the DNA. For this sample there are about 130,000 clones; around 78% appear just once. Of the sample, roughly a tenth falls within the top ten clones.

Sequencing was done on a sample of peripheral blood. The sequence was collected from a human donor in a cohort sampled during active COVID-19. Here the chain combines TRBV6-6 and TRBJ2-7, with 7 middle bases fitting TRBD2. Here is the DNA: TGTGCCAGCAGTCCTTCTTCGAGCGGGACCCGGGGGAGCGAGCAGTACTTC. It translates to CASSPSSSGTRGSEQYF.